Listed below are T cell receptor beta chains from one sample, sequenced in a study of shared clonotypes between healthy human individuals. The protocol was immunoSEQ multiplex PCR, while the TCRdb copy is restricted to in-frame clones and leaves out a portion. The table includes more than 550,000 clones, 90% detected once. The sequenced sample was memory CD8+ T cells from PBMCs. The origin of the receptors is a man younger than 35 in good health. Some clones in this sample may be carry-over from other donors' samples. Each CDR3 is given without its conserved first and last residue. The D gene is left open where the match is weak.

J gene: TRBJ2-1; D gene: .; V gene: TRBV28; CDR3 protein: ATAEWRGYNEQF
J gene: TRBJ1-5; D gene: .; V gene: TRBV7-9; CDR3 protein: ASSLGMGDQPQH
J gene: TRBJ2-2; D gene: .; V gene: TRBV7-9; CDR3 protein: ASSSTMSTGELF
J gene: TRBJ2-7; D gene: TRBD1; V gene: TRBV19; CDR3 protein: ASSIVDRDEQY
J gene: TRBJ2-1; D gene: TRBD2; V gene: TRBV27; CDR3 protein: ASSFGTSGLDEQF
J gene: TRBJ2-1; D gene: .; V gene: TRBV6-1; CDR3 protein: ASSGYGNYNEQF
J gene: TRBJ2-2; D gene: .; V gene: TRBV7-8; CDR3 protein: ASSLEVLVIRSNTGELF
J gene: TRBJ2-1; D gene: TRBD2; V gene: TRBV6-5; CDR3 protein: ASSYSPSSGDNEQF
J gene: TRBJ1-1; D gene: .; V gene: TRBV6-6; CDR3 protein: ASSYLGVNTEAF
J gene: TRBJ2-5; D gene: .; V gene: TRBV5-4; CDR3 protein: ASSQEGAGTGQETQY
J gene: TRBJ2-1; D gene: .; V gene: TRBV27; CDR3 protein: ASSLWNEQF
J gene: TRBJ1-1; D gene: .; V gene: TRBV29-1; CDR3 protein: SAAGGEAF
J gene: TRBJ1-5; D gene: .; V gene: TRBV7-9; CDR3 protein: ASSLASWPVGQPQH
J gene: TRBJ2-7; D gene: TRBD2; V gene: TRBV7-2; CDR3 protein: ASSARKNGGFYEQY
J gene: TRBJ1-1; D gene: TRBD1; V gene: TRBV9; CDR3 protein: ASSGGGQPNTEAF
J gene: TRBJ1-2; D gene: TRBD1; V gene: TRBV5-1; CDR3 protein: ASSFQLWTGGGLDGYT
J gene: TRBJ2-7; D gene: .; V gene: TRBV29-1; CDR3 protein: SVHSGGNYEQY
J gene: TRBJ2-1; D gene: .; V gene: TRBV11-2; CDR3 protein: ASSPLVGEQF
J gene: TRBJ2-1; D gene: .; V gene: TRBV11-3; CDR3 protein: ASSSRTQTNEQF
J gene: TRBJ2-5; D gene: .; V gene: TRBV28; CDR3 protein: ASSARGDGRLQETQY
J gene: TRBJ1-5; D gene: TRBD1; V gene: TRBV27; CDR3 protein: ASSLYRGGQPQH
J gene: TRBJ2-1; D gene: .; V gene: TRBV28; CDR3 protein: ASSLFQGSYNEQF
J gene: TRBJ2-7; D gene: .; V gene: TRBV7-2; CDR3 protein: ASSLVGGTRSYEQY
J gene: TRBJ2-5; D gene: .; V gene: TRBV5-5; CDR3 protein: ASSAYRGGRETQY
J gene: TRBJ2-1; D gene: TRBD1; V gene: TRBV28; CDR3 protein: ASSFGLTGGSYNEQF
J gene: TRBJ2-3; D gene: .; V gene: TRBV9; CDR3 protein: ASSPSSSTDTQY
J gene: TRBJ2-7; D gene: .; V gene: TRBV7-9; CDR3 protein: ASSAPTGPYEQY
J gene: TRBJ2-2; D gene: TRBD2; V gene: TRBV7-8; CDR3 protein: ASSFSLAGANTGELF
J gene: TRBJ2-3; D gene: TRBD2; V gene: TRBV30; CDR3 protein: AWDQRGSSTDTQY
J gene: TRBJ2-2; D gene: TRBD2; V gene: TRBV27; CDR3 protein: ASIGLAGRDTGELF
J gene: TRBJ1-1; D gene: .; V gene: TRBV30; CDR3 protein: AWSVDAWTEAF
J gene: TRBJ2-1; D gene: .; V gene: TRBV7-9; CDR3 protein: ASSFRTSKNNEQF
J gene: TRBJ1-2; D gene: .; V gene: TRBV29-1; CDR3 protein: SVIFPGGADYGYT
J gene: TRBJ2-7; D gene: .; V gene: TRBV9; CDR3 protein: ASSASQSSYEQY
J gene: TRBJ1-2; D gene: .; V gene: TRBV27; CDR3 protein: ASSLTMPVHGYT
J gene: TRBJ2-7; D gene: TRBD1; V gene: TRBV27; CDR3 protein: ASSPRTGASYEQY
J gene: TRBJ2-3; D gene: .; V gene: TRBV27; CDR3 protein: ASSLGAVPLTDTQY
J gene: TRBJ2-2; D gene: .; V gene: TRBV7-2; CDR3 protein: ASSFVSRDTGELF
J gene: TRBJ1-1; D gene: .; V gene: TRBV9; CDR3 protein: ASSVVRGPTPEAF
J gene: TRBJ2-7; D gene: .; V gene: TRBV11-3; CDR3 protein: ASSARDSYEQY
J gene: TRBJ2-7; D gene: TRBD1; V gene: TRBV28; CDR3 protein: ASSYGQGGYEQY
J gene: TRBJ2-7; D gene: TRBD2; V gene: TRBV4-1; CDR3 protein: ASSLGTSGGYEQY
J gene: TRBJ1-5; D gene: TRBD1; V gene: TRBV27; CDR3 protein: ASSLTGRQPQH
J gene: TRBJ2-3; D gene: TRBD1; V gene: TRBV6-1; CDR3 protein: ASSELDRVWTDTQY
J gene: TRBJ1-1; D gene: .; V gene: TRBV9; CDR3 protein: ASSVEPAGHRNTEAF
J gene: TRBJ1-2; D gene: .; V gene: TRBV28; CDR3 protein: ASAEAGINYGYT
J gene: TRBJ2-7; D gene: TRBD1; V gene: TRBV13; CDR3 protein: ASSLGRTGTYEQY
J gene: TRBJ1-2; D gene: .; V gene: TRBV13; CDR3 protein: ASRGGGTDGYT
J gene: TRBJ2-1; D gene: .; V gene: TRBV7-9; CDR3 protein: ASTDLTLSSYNEQF
J gene: TRBJ1-5; D gene: .; V gene: TRBV13; CDR3 protein: ASSLRGADQPQH